These 23 T cell receptor beta chains came from one sample sequenced in a study of T cells in Graves' hyperthyroidism and ophthalmopathy. Authors of the study amplified TCR beta CDR3 regions from RNA transcripts. Primed by the HTBI set, a first-round RT-PCR was run on the TCR CDR3. One entry per CDR3 protein results from TCRdb running MiXCR on the multiplex PCR reads. The top ten hold about 20% of the sample, which has 450,000 to 700,000 distinct CDR3 sequences, about half seen once. Sample: peripheral blood or thyroid tissue (not recorded which). The receptors were gathered from an adult woman with Graves' disease, either hyperthyroidism or ophthalmopathy (not recorded which).

This clonotype has a handful of counts. V and J are TRBV5-5 and TRBJ2-5, with a tentative D call TRBD2 (5 bases). The CDR3 has 15 amino acids. In germline, CDR1 is SGHKS, CDR2 YYEKEE (reference sequence). V was clipped by 6 bases and J by 1 base, with 16 bases between them. Here the CDR3 DNA reads TGTGCCAGCAACCCGAGGGCGGGCACCCAAGAGACCCAGTACTTC. Encoded protein: CASNPRAGTQETQYF.

This clonotype was seen once. CDR3 in DNA: TGTGCCATCAGTGCCCTCATCAGGGGGCAGTACTTC. Residues: CAISALIRGQYF. The rearrangement joins TRBV10-3 to TRBJ2-7; D may be TRBD1 (6 bases). Per the germline V gene, CDR1 is ENHRY and CDR2 is SYGVKD. Trimming stripped 4 bases from V and 9 bases from J, with 13 bases between. The CDR3 has 12 residues.

Many counts were recorded for this clonotype. The chain combines TRBV7-8 with TRBJ2-5; D is unclear. V lost 1 base and J lost 5, with 11 bases in between. The CDR3 is 14 amino acids. Per germline, CDR1 SGHVS and CDR2 FQNEAQ. The CDR3, as DNA: TGTGCCAGCAGCTTAGAAGCAGTCGGCGAGACCCAGTACTTC. It yields the protein CASSLEAVGETQYF.

Worth noting for this clonotype: Its ends do not fully match the called genes, so a read error is possible. The V gene is TRBV14, the J gene TRBJ1-4; 7 positions agree with TRBD1. Germline V gives CDR1 SGHDN, CDR2 FVKESK. The CDR3 has 14 amino acids. The CDR3 DNA reads TGTGCCAACAGCCAATTCAGGGGGTGTGAAAAACTGTTTTTT. It encodes CANSQFRGCEKLFF. Full variable domain (outside the CDR3, taken from reference TRBV14 and TRBJ1-4): EAGVTQFPSHSVIEKGQTVTLRCDPISGHDNLYWYRRVMGKEIKFLLHFVKESKQDESGMPNNRFLAERTGGTYSTLKVQPAELEDSGVYFCANSQFRGCEKLFFGSGTQLSVL.

Ten or more counts support this clonotype. V and J are TRBV20-1 and TRBJ2-5, with D possibly matching TRBD2 (6 bases). Germline CDR1 and CDR2: DFQATT and SNEGSKA (reference sequence). The CDR3 loop spans 12 amino acids. Trimming stripped 2 bases from V and 5 bases from J, with 9 bases between. The CDR3 nucleotides read TGCAGTGCTAGACTTCTAGCGGAGACCCAGTACTTC. This sequence encodes CSARLLAETQYF.

Comment on this clonotype: It may be a read error: a sequence one base away is much more abundant. The chain combines TRBV24-1 with TRBJ1-2, with 7 bases aligning to TRBD1. J gave up 0 bases and V 12 bases, and 9 bases lay outside the gene matches. Germline V gene sequence: CDR1 KGHDR, CDR2 SFDVKD. CDR3 size: 14 residues. The DNA for the CDR3 is TGTGCCGGCAGCCGACAGGGAGCTAACTATGGCTACACCTTC. This translates into CAGSRQGANYGYTF.

V gene TRBV20-1 combines with J gene TRBJ2-5; tentatively, D is TRBD2 (7 bases). CDR1 DFQATT and CDR2 SNEGSKA come from the germline V gene (reference sequence). The ends were cut back, 2 bases at V and 2 bases at J, with 18 bases in the middle. This CDR3 is 16 amino acids long. In DNA, the CDR3 is TGCAGTGCTAGACCCCCTCTAGGGGGAGGGCAAGAGACCCAGTACTTC. The encoded protein is CSARPPLGGGQETQYF.

This clonotype was counted ten times or more. This chain joins TRBV28 and TRBJ1-1; no firm D call. V dropped 7 bases and J dropped 7 bases, with 16 bases sitting between them. The CDR3 is 13 amino acids. Germline V gene sequence: CDR1 MDHEN, CDR2 SYDVKM. The chain's CDR3 is CASIPGGRGEAFF. CDR3 in DNA: TGTGCCAGCATTCCCGGAGGGCGTGGTGAAGCTTTCTTT.

Details on this clonotype: This may stem from a read error, because a much larger clone lies one nucleotide away. V usage is TRBV4-1 and J usage is TRBJ2-2; D gene uncertain. The CDR3 runs to 13 residues. Per the germline V gene, CDR1 is MGHRA and CDR2 is YSYEKL. The V gene lost 8 bases and the J gene lost 8 bases, with 15 bases spanning the gap. As DNA, the CDR3 is TGCGCCAGCGGCCGCCAGGATTCGGGGGAGCTGTTTTTT. Translating it yields CASGRQDSGELFF.

CDR3 loop: CASSYDRGNSEQYF. As DNA, the CDR3 is TGTGCCAGCAGTTACGACAGGGGTAACAGCGAGCAGTACTTC. The V gene is TRBV7-9, the J gene TRBJ2-7; 8 bases agree with TRBD1. Germline CDR1 is SEHNR and CDR2 is FQNEAQ (reference sequence). The CDR3 covers 14 residues. J was trimmed by 6 bases and V by 6 bases; bases with no gene match: 10.

About this clonotype: The germline gene is not matched at one end of the junction; a read error may be the cause. The chain has TRBV10-3 and TRBJ1-2; possible D gene TRBD1, 5 bases. Germline V CDR1 and CDR2: ENHRY, SYGVKD. The CDR3 is 14 amino acids. Here the CDR3 reads CATSETRDDYGHTF. The CDR3, as DNA: TGTGCCACCAGTGAGACAAGGGACGACTATGGCCACACCTTC.

This clonotype has just one count. This chain links TRBV20-1 with TRBJ1-1, with D possibly matching TRBD1 (6 bases). The CDR3 is 16 residues long. CDR1 is DFQATT, CDR2 SNEGSKA, per germline (reference sequence). The V end was cut by 6 bases, the J end by 6 bases, with 26 bases between. The CDR3 is CSARTGVQGLNAEAFF. CDR3 nucleotide sequence: TGCAGTGCGAGAACTGGGGTACAGGGACTTAACGCTGAAGCTTTCTTT.

This clonotype was detected many times. This chain joins TRBV5-1 and TRBJ1-1; D unclear. The CDR3 runs 15 residues. The V gene's germline CDR1 is SGHRS and CDR2 YFSETQ. V lost 5 bases and J lost 0, with 14 bases in between. The CDR3 nucleotides read TGCGCCAGCAGACCGACACCGAACATGAACACTGAAGCTTTCTTT. It encodes CASRPTPNMNTEAFF.

This clonotype was counted ten times or more. The gene calls are TRBV10-3 and TRBJ1-1, with D perhaps matching TRBD1 (6 bases). CDR1 and CDR2 (germline): ENHRY, SYGVKD. Between the trimmed V and J ends, which lost 8 bases and 2 bases, there was a span of 9 bases. The CDR3 runs to 12 residues. The CDR3 nucleotides read TGTGCCATCGGGGGGGCAAACACTGAAGCTTTCTTT. This codes for CAIGGANTEAFF.

The rearrangement joins TRBV7-2 to TRBJ2-6, with TRBD1 as a possible D gene (9 bases). The V gene's germline CDR1 is SGHTA and CDR2 FQGNSA. CDR3 length: 19 amino acids. Trimming stripped 5 bases from V and 2 bases from J, with 22 bases between. The CDR3 nucleotides read TGTGCCAGCAGCCTCGGGGGGGGGACAGGGCCCCCTGGGGCCAACGTCCTGACTTTC. Its protein product is CASSLGGGTGPPGANVLTF. The entire variable domain, with the rest obtained from reference TRBV7-2 and TRBJ2-6, is as follows: GAGVSQSPSNKVTEKGKDVELRCDPISGHTALYWYRQSLGQGLEFLIYFQGNSAPDKSGLPSDRFSAERTGGSVSTLTIQRTQQEDSAVYLCASSLGGGTGPPGANVLTFGAGSRLTVL.

About this clonotype: With a much larger clone just one base away, this may be a read error. V usage is TRBV7-6 and J usage is TRBJ2-2, with a weak D call TRBD1 (6 bases). V lost 6 bases and J 7 bases, leaving 9 bases between the germline ends. The length of the CDR3 is 12 residues. The germline gives CDR1 SGHVS, CDR2 FNYEAQ. CDR3 sequence (DNA): TGTGCCAGCAGACGGACAGACGGGGAGCTGTTTTTT. Encoded protein: CASRRTDGELFF.

This clonotype was recorded many times. The chain is built from TRBV28 and TRBJ1-5; a possible D gene is TRBD1 (6 bases). The V gene's germline CDR1 is MDHEN and CDR2 SYDVKM. Trimming shortened V by 7 bases and J by 2 bases, and 18 bases separated the two germline ends. CDR3 size: 16 residues. CDR3 sequence reads: CASKTQQGHRNQPQHF. DNA for the CDR3: TGTGCCAGCAAGACCCAGCAGGGGCACCGCAATCAGCCCCAGCATTTT.

This clonotype was counted only a few times. CDR3 protein: CASGQATYEQYF. CDR3 nucleotide sequence: TGTGCCAGCGGGCAGGCGACCTACGAGCAGTACTTC. V and J are TRBV6-5 and TRBJ2-7; D is uncertain. Looked up from germline, CDR1 is MNHEY and CDR2 is SVGAGI. With 8 bases removed from V and 2 bases from J, the gap between germline ends came to 10 bases. This CDR3 is 12 amino acids long.

This clonotype was recorded at least ten times. V gene TRBV20-1 combines with J gene TRBJ2-7; 8 bases agree with TRBD2. With V trimmed by 6 bases and J by 4 bases, 11 bases remained unmatched. The germline CDR1 and CDR2 sequences are DFQATT and SNEGSKA (reference sequence). The CDR3 totals 14 residues. CDR3 region: CSASGGLVAYEQYF. The DNA of the CDR3 is TGCAGTGCGAGTGGGGGACTAGTGGCTTACGAGCAGTACTTC.

This clonotype was observed many times. The CDR3 sequence: CSASWVGRNTEAFF. CDR3 in DNA: TGCAGTGCTAGTTGGGTAGGGCGGAACACTGAAGCTTTCTTT. The rearrangement uses TRBV20-1 and TRBJ1-1; D gene unclear. V shed 3 bases and J shed 1 base, with 12 bases lying between them. The CDR3 is 14 amino acids. CDR1 and CDR2 from the germline V gene are DFQATT and SNEGSKA (reference sequence).

The chain carries TRBV12-3 or TRBV12-4 and TRBJ2-5; 8 bases line up with TRBD2. The CDR3 has 14 residues. Losses at the gene ends were 11 bases for V and 4 bases for J; bases not matched to a gene: 12. The chain's CDR3 is CAPATGLVRETQYF. Written as DNA, the CDR3 is TGTGCCCCGGCGACGGGACTAGTTCGAGAGACCCAGTACTTC.

This chain joins TRBV10-3 and TRBJ1-6, with unresolved D. The germline V gene has CDR1 ENHRY and CDR2 SYGVKD. The CDR3 length is 15 residues. The ends were cut back, 3 bases at V and 0 bases at J, with 6 bases in the middle. The CDR3 sequence is CAISDGRSYNSPLHF. CDR3 DNA sequence: TGTGCCATCAGTGACGGTCGCTCCTATAATTCACCCCTCCACTTT.

V gene TRBV10-3 combines with J gene TRBJ1-4; TRBD1 agrees at 7 bases. Trimming cost V 6 bases and J 5 bases; bases outside gene matches: 6. This CDR3 region has 14 residues. Germline CDR1 is ENHRY and CDR2 is SYGVKD. For the CDR3, the DNA is TGTGCCATCAGCGGACAGGTCCCAAATGAAAAACTGTTTTTT. Translation: CAISGQVPNEKLFF.